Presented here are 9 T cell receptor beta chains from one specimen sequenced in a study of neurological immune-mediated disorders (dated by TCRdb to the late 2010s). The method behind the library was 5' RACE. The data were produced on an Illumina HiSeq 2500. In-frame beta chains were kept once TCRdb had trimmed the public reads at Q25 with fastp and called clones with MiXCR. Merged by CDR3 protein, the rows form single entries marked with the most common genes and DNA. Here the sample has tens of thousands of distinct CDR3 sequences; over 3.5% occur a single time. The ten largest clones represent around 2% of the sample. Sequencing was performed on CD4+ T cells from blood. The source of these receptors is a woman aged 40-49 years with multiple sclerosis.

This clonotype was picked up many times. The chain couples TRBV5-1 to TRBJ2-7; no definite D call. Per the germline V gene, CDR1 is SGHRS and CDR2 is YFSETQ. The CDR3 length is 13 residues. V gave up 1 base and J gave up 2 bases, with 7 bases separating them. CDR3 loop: CASSLTGPYEQYF. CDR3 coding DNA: TGCGCCAGCAGCTTGACGGGCCCCTACGAGCAGTACTTC.

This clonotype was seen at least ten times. The CDR3 protein is CASSLSNGVGGYTF. CDR3 coding DNA: TGTGCCAGCAGCTTGTCAAACGGGGTAGGGGGCTACACCTTC. V and J are TRBV7-2 and TRBJ1-2; D gene unclear. CDR3 length: 14 residues. The germline gives CDR1 SGHTA, CDR2 FQGNSA. With 3 bases removed from V and 8 bases from J, the gap between germline ends came to 16 bases.

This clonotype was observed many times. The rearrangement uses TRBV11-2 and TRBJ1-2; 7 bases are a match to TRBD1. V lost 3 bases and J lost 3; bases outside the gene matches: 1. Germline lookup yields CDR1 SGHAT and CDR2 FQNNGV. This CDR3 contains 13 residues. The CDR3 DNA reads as TGTGCCAGCAGCTTCACAGGGGACTATGGCTACACCTTC. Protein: CASSFTGDYGYTF.

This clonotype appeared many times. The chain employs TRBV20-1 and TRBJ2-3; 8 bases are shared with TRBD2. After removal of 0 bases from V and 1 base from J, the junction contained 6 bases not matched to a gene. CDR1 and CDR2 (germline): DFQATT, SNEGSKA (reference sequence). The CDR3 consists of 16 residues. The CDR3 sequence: CSARDFRGGGTDTQYF. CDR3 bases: TGCAGTGCTAGAGATTTTCGGGGGGGCGGCACAGATACGCAGTATTTT.

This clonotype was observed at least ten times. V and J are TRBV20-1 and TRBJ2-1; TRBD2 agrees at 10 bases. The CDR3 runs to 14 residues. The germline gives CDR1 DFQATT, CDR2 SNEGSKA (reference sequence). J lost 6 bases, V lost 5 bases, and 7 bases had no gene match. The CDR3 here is CSAYGSGGSNEQFF. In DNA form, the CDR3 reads TGCAGTGCTTATGGTAGCGGGGGGAGCAATGAGCAGTTCTTC.

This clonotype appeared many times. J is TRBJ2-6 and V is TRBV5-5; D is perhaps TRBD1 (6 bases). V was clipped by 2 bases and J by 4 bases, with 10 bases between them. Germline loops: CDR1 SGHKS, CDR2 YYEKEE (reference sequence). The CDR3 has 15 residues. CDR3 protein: CASSFSGVGANVLTF. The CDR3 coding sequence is TGTGCCAGCAGCTTCTCAGGGGTAGGGGCCAACGTCCTGACTTTC.

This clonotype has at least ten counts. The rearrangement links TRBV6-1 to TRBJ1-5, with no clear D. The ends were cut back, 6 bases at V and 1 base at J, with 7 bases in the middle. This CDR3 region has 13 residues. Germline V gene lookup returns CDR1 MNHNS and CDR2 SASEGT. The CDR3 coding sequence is TGTGCCAGCAGGGAATTAAGCAATCAGCCCCAGCATTTT. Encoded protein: CASRELSNQPQHF.

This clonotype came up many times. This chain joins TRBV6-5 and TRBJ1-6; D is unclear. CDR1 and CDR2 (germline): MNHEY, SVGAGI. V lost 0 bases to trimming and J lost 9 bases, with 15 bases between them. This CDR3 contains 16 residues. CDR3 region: CASSYSRSLTGSPLHF. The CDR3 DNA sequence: TGTGCCAGCAGTTACTCGAGAAGCCTTACGGGTTCACCCCTCCACTTT.

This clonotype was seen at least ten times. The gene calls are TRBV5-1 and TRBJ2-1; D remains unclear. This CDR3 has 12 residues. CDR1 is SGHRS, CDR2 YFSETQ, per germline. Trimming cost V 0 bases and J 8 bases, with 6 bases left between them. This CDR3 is CASSLAFDEQFF. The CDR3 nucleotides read TGCGCCAGCAGCTTGGCCTTTGATGAGCAGTTCTTC.